The 24 T cell receptor beta chains reported below all come from one sample, sequenced in a study of PD-1 blockade in classical Hodgkin lymphoma. The method was immunoSEQ multiplex PCR; TCRdb's version includes in-frame clones alone and lacks a portion of them. The sample has roughly 55,000 clones; around 85% are singletons. All patients relapsed after autologous stem cell transplantation, and brentuximab vedotin exposure varied. The sequences come from peripheral blood mononuclear cells (PBMCs), collected at baseline. These receptor sequences come from a human donor with classical Hodgkin lymphoma.

The chain carries TRBV27 and TRBJ1-1, with D maybe TRBD1 (6 bases). The CDR3 covers 15 residues. V was pared by 6 bases and J by 4 bases, with 18 bases between. CDR1 MNHEY and CDR2 SMNVEV come from the germline V gene (reference sequence). CDR3 sequence: CASRSAAGHLTEAFF. CDR3 coding DNA: TGTGCCAGCAGATCGGCCGCGGGACACCTCACTGAAGCTTTCTTT.

This chain connects TRBV11-3 to TRBJ1-2; D perhaps matches TRBD1 (5 bases). Per the germline V gene, CDR1 is SGHNT and CDR2 is YENEEA. Trimming shortened V by 6 bases and J by 4 bases, and 18 bases separated the two germline ends. The CDR3 covers 15 residues. The CDR3 is CASSGSGPRGYGYTF. CDR3 sequence (DNA): TGTGCCAGCAGTGGCTCGGGACCGCGGGGCTATGGCTACACCTTC.

This rearrangement joins TRBV14 to TRBJ1-1; D remains unclear. Trimming removed 4 bases at V and 0 bases at J, with 6 bases between. CDR1 and CDR2 (germline): SGHDN, FVKESK. The CDR3 loop spans 13 amino acids. The CDR3 region is CASSPGMNTEAFF. CDR3 DNA: TGTGCCAGCAGCCCGGGCATGAACACTGAAGCTTTCTTT. The full variable domain, in which reference TRBV14 and TRBJ1-1 provide the parts outside the CDR3, is EAGVTQFPSHSVIEKGQTVTLRCDPISGHDNLYWYRRVMGKEIKFLLHFVKESKQDESGMPNNRFLAERTGGTYSTLKVQPAELEDSGVYFCASSPGMNTEAFFGQGTRLTVV.

This clone was detected once. The chain combines TRBV6-1 with TRBJ2-1; 10 bases map to TRBD2. Trimming took 9 bases from V and 8 from J; bases not matched to a gene: 10. CDR3 size: 14 residues. Germline CDR1 is MNHNS and CDR2 is SASEGT. The CDR3 here is CASVASGSKYEQFF. The CDR3 DNA reads as TGTGCCAGTGTAGCTAGCGGGAGTAAGTATGAGCAGTTCTTC.

The chain couples TRBV7-8 to TRBJ1-2; possible D gene TRBD1, 5 bases. V was clipped by 0 bases and J by 4 bases, with 18 bases between them. The CDR3 is 17 amino acids. CDR1 SGHVS and CDR2 FQNEAQ come from the germline V gene. The CDR3 DNA is TGTGCCAGCAGCTTAGCGGGGTTAGGGGAGCGAGGCTATGGCTACACCTTC. This codes for CASSLAGLGERGYGYTF.

The chain is built from TRBV7-9 and TRBJ2-7; 9 bases fit TRBD1. CDR3 size: 15 residues. Germline assignment: CDR1 SEHNR and CDR2 FQNEAQ (reference sequence). J gave up 3 bases and V 0 bases, and 3 bases lay outside the gene matches. The CDR3: CASSLASGQGYEQYF. The CDR3 nucleotides read TGTGCCAGCAGCTTAGCCTCGGGACAGGGCTACGAGCAGTACTTC.

J is TRBJ2-7 and V is TRBV30; no firm D call. The germline V and J ends were trimmed by 6 bases and 1 base, with 10 bases remaining between them. This CDR3 contains 12 residues. The germline V gene encodes CDR1 GTSNPN and CDR2 SVGIG (reference sequence). In nucleotides, the CDR3 is TGTGCCTGTTGGGAAGGGTCCTACGAGCAGTACTTC. It codes for CACWEGSYEQYF.

The sample holds a few counts of this clone. V gene TRBV27 combines with J gene TRBJ2-5, with unresolved D. Trimming removed 3 bases from V and 3 bases from J, with 8 bases in between. The CDR3 extends over 13 amino acids. The germline V gene encodes CDR1 MNHEY and CDR2 SMNVEV (reference sequence). CDR3 sequence reads: CASSFRAEETQYF. CDR3 nucleotide sequence: TGTGCCAGCAGTTTTCGGGCAGAAGAGACCCAGTACTTC.

This rearrangement joins TRBV27 to TRBJ2-1; possible D gene TRBD2, 5 bases. CDR1 and CDR2 (germline): MNHEY, SMNVEV (reference sequence). V was trimmed by 4 bases and J by 5 bases, leaving 18 bases between them. The CDR3 is 16 residues long. This CDR3 reads CASSSPIYLADNEQFF. The CDR3 region has the DNA TGTGCCAGCAGTTCCCCTATATACCTAGCAGACAATGAGCAGTTCTTC.

The V gene is TRBV27, the J gene TRBJ2-7; D remains unclear. The CDR3 spans 11 residues. Trimming removed 10 bases at V and 0 bases at J, with 7 bases between. CDR1 and CDR2 (germline): MNHEY, SMNVEV (reference sequence). The CDR3 reads CAIPISYEQYV. CDR3 nucleotide sequence: TGTGCCATCCCCATCTCCTACGAGCAGTACGTC.

The V and J genes are TRBV7-6 and TRBJ2-7; TRBD2 agrees at 9 bases. V trimming: 5 bases; J trimming: 3 bases; junction bases outside the gene matches: 2. The CDR3 contains 13 residues. Per germline, CDR1 SGHVS and CDR2 FNYEAQ. CDR3 DNA sequence: TGTGCCAGCAGCCAGACTAGCGGCTACGAGCAGTACTTC. The encoded protein is CASSQTSGYEQYF.

This clone was detected only a few times. The CDR3 DNA follows: TGTGCCAGCAGCATAGACAGTGTCACCTACGAGCAGTACGTC. Its translation: CASSIDSVTYEQYV. The genes are TRBV6-1 and TRBJ2-7; a weak D match, TRBD1 (5 bases). The CDR3 is made up of 14 amino acids. V lost 6 bases to trimming and J lost 2 bases, with 14 bases between them. CDR1 is MNHNS and CDR2 is SASEGT in the germline V gene.

The chain has TRBV18 and TRBJ1-1; D gene unclear. This CDR3 spans 12 amino acids. V lost 4 bases to trimming and J lost 2 bases, with 5 bases between them. The germline V gene encodes CDR1 KGHSH and CDR2 LQKENI. This chain's CDR3 is CASSQANTEAFF. The DNA for the CDR3 is TGTGCCAGCTCACAGGCTAACACTGAAGCTTTCTTT. Full variable domain (rest looked up from reference TRBV18 and TRBJ1-1): NAGVMQNPRHLVRRRGQEARLRCSPMKGHSHVYWYRQLPEEGLKFMVYLQKENIIDESGMPKERFSAEFPKEGPSILRIQQVVRGDSAAYFCASSQANTEAFFGQGTRLTVV.

This chain connects TRBV29-1 to TRBJ1-1, with no clear D. V lost 7 bases and J 0 bases, leaving 9 bases between the germline ends. Germline CDR1 reads SQVTM; CDR2 reads ANQGSEA. The CDR3 contains 12 residues. CDR3 DNA sequence: TGCAGCGCTGTGGTCTTGAACACTGAAGCTTTCTTT. Translating it yields CSAVVLNTEAFF.

V and J are TRBV5-1 and TRBJ2-2; 9 bases agree with TRBD2. Trimming took 1 base from V and 6 from J; bases not matched to a gene: 4. Germline V gene lookup returns CDR1 SGHRS and CDR2 YFSETQ. CDR3 size: 15 residues. CDR3 nucleotides: TGCGCCAGCAGCTTGACACTAGCGGGCTCCGGGGAGCTGTTTTTT. Translated: CASSLTLAGSGELFF.

Only one count was recorded for this clone. This chain links TRBV11-2 with TRBJ2-2; D may be TRBD1 (6 bases). Between the trimmed V and J ends, which lost 3 bases and 5 bases, there was a span of 16 bases. CDR3 length: 16 residues. Germline assignment: CDR1 SGHAT and CDR2 FQNNGV. The chain's CDR3 is CASSLVYRETTGELFF. CDR3 in DNA: TGTGCCAGCAGCTTGGTCTACAGGGAAACGACCGGGGAGCTGTTTTTT.

This chain uses TRBV11-3 with TRBJ2-1, with D possibly TRBD1 on 5 matching bases. This CDR3 is built from 14 residues. Germline CDR1 SGHNT, CDR2 YENEEA. Trimming shortened V by 4 bases and J by 8 bases, and 15 bases separated the two germline ends. The CDR3 region has the DNA TGTGCCAGCAGCTCCGCGGACATATTCGATGAGCAGTTCTTC. It encodes CASSSADIFDEQFF.

V gene TRBV9 combines with J gene TRBJ2-7; TRBD1 is a possible D gene (5 bases). Trimming left V 4 bases short and J 5 bases short, with 19 bases between. Germline V CDR1 and CDR2: SGDLS, YYNGEE. The CDR3 runs 15 residues. The CDR3 sequence is CASSSGDLGAHEQYF. CDR3 bases: TGTGCCAGCAGCTCCGGAGACTTAGGGGCCCACGAGCAGTACTTC. Variable domain in full (rest from reference TRBV9 and TRBJ2-7): DSGVTQTPKHLITATGQRVTLRCSPRSGDLSVYWYQQSLDQGLQFLIQYYNGEERAKGNILERFSAQQFPDLHSELNLSSLELGDSALYFCASSSGDLGAHEQYFGPGTRLTVT.

The genes are TRBV14 and TRBJ2-1; 10 bases fit TRBD2. V was clipped by 0 bases and J by 4 bases; unmatched bases: 6. The CDR3 spans 17 residues. CDR1 SGHDN and CDR2 FVKESK come from the germline V gene. The CDR3, as DNA: TGTGCCAGCAGCCAAGATTTAGGACTAGCGGTATACAATGAGCAGTTCTTC. Translated: CASSQDLGLAVYNEQFF.

As regards this clone: Germline and junction disagree at one end, which may indicate a read error. The chain uses TRBV7-7 and TRBJ2-2; 10 bases agree with TRBD1. Germline V gene lookup returns CDR1 SSHAT and CDR2 FNYEAQ (reference sequence). The CDR3 runs 15 residues. CDR3 sequence: CASSLDRGQTGELFF. Here the CDR3 DNA reads TGTGCTAGCAGCTTAGACAGGGGGCAAACCGGGGAGCTGTTTTTT. The complete variable domain, with remaining parts taken from reference TRBV7-7 and TRBJ2-2, reads GAGVSQSPRYKVTKRGQDVTLRCDPISSHATLYWYQQALGQGPEFLTYFNYEAQPDKSGLPSDRFSAERPEGSISTLTIQRTEQRDSAMYRCASSLDRGQTGELFFGEGSRLTVL.

This clone appeared a few times. The DNA for the CDR3 is TGTGCCAGCTCGGGACAGGGCAGCGATCAGCCCCAGCATTTT. Protein sequence: CASSGQGSDQPQHF. V gene TRBV18 combines with J gene TRBJ1-5; 9 bases are shared with TRBD1. CDR1 and CDR2 from the germline V gene are KGHSH and LQKENI. Germline trimming cut 6 bases from V and 5 bases from J; bases unmatched to any gene: 5. CDR3 size: 14 residues.

This clone has a single count. The rearrangement joins TRBV5-6 to TRBJ2-5; 9 nucleotides line up with TRBD1. Unmatched junction bases numbered 9, after V lost 3 bases and J lost 3 bases. The CDR3 runs 16 residues. Germline V lookup: CDR1 SGHDT, CDR2 YYEEEE. CDR3 protein: CASSSPGQGGKETQYF. For the CDR3, the DNA is TGTGCCAGCAGCTCCCCGGGACAGGGAGGGAAAGAGACCCAGTACTTC.

The chain links TRBV6-4 to TRBJ2-7, with a weak D call TRBD2 (5 bases). This CDR3 has 16 residues. Germline CDR1 and CDR2: MRHNA and SNTAGT. The V end lost 4 bases, the J end lost 4 bases, and 20 bases lay between the germline ends. The CDR3, as DNA: TGTGCCAGCAGTGGGAGGCGGAGTAAACGTCCTTACGAGCAGTACGTC. Encoded protein: CASSGRRSKRPYEQYV.

The chain employs TRBV18 and TRBJ2-5, with D unclear. The CDR3 has 13 amino acids. The germline gives CDR1 KGHSH, CDR2 LQKENI. Trimming cost V 2 bases and J 5 bases, with 9 bases left between them. The CDR3 nucleotides are TGTGCCAGCTCACCAGCCCAAGAGGAGACCCAGTACTTC. Its protein product is CASSPAQEETQYF.